These 31 T cell receptor beta chains originate from one sample sequenced in a study of blood T cell repertoires in COVID-19. Sequencing used immunoSEQ multiplex PCR; TCRdb keeps in-frame clones, though not all of them. The data show approximately 460,000 clones, about 88% seen once. Source material: peripheral blood. The receptors were sampled from a man younger than 35 with COVID-19, enrolled during active disease.

The chain carries TRBV30 and TRBJ2-1, with 15 bases matching TRBD2. This CDR3 has 19 residues. V gave up 3 bases and J gave up 0 bases; unmatched junction bases: 9. Germline loops: CDR1 GTSNPN, CDR2 SVGIG (reference sequence). The CDR3 loop is CAWSPLRTSGRASYNEQFF. In nucleotides, the CDR3 is TGTGCCTGGAGCCCCCTTAGGACTAGCGGGAGGGCCTCCTACAATGAGCAGTTCTTC.

This CDR3 reads CASSSTGTGFNEQYF. The DNA of the CDR3 is TGTGCCAGCAGCTCAACCGGGACAGGGTTCAACGAGCAGTACTTC. The gene calls are TRBV5-4 and TRBJ2-7; 9 bases fit TRBD1. The CDR3 extends over 15 amino acids. CDR1 and CDR2 from the germline V gene are SGHNT and YYREEE (reference sequence). The V gene end was trimmed by 3 bases and the J gene end by 5 bases; junction bases not matched to a gene: 9.

The chain recombines TRBV5-4 with TRBJ2-1; 10 bases match TRBD2. V trimming: 0 bases; J trimming: 9 bases; junction bases outside the gene matches: 6. Germline V CDR1 and CDR2: SGHNT, YYREEE (reference sequence). The CDR3 covers 15 residues. CDR3 protein: CASSLESGGAIEQFF. The CDR3 region has the DNA TGTGCCAGCAGCTTGGAGAGCGGGGGGGCAATTGAGCAGTTCTTC.

This clone was seen a few times. V is TRBV3-1 (or the pseudogene TRBV3-2) and J is TRBJ1-1; D possibly corresponds to TRBD1 (5 bases). The CDR3 has 10 amino acids. Germline CDR1 reads LGHDT; CDR2 reads YNNKEL (reference sequence). Trimming shortened V by 3 bases and J by 10 bases, and 6 bases separated the two germline ends. This CDR3 reads CASSHGGAFF. Written as DNA, the CDR3 is TGTGCCAGCAGCCACGGGGGAGCTTTCTTT.

This clone was found once. The chain uses TRBV6-5 and TRBJ1-5; 7 nucleotides agree with TRBD1. V lost 6 bases and J lost 6; bases outside the gene matches: 5. The CDR3 has 13 amino acids. Per germline, CDR1 MNHEY and CDR2 SVGAGI. The CDR3 nucleotides read TGTGCCAGCAGACGACAGGGAATTCAGCCCCAGCATTTT. Amino acid sequence: CASRRQGIQPQHF.

This rearrangement joins TRBV7-9 to TRBJ2-7; 8 nucleotides align to TRBD1. The germline gives CDR1 SEHNR, CDR2 FQNEAQ (reference sequence). The CDR3 sequence is 15 residues long. After removal of 4 bases from V and 4 bases from J, the junction contained 9 bases not matched to a gene. The CDR3 sequence: CASSSTGGGRYEQYF. For the CDR3, the DNA is TGTGCCAGCAGCTCAACAGGGGGTGGGAGATACGAGCAGTACTTC.

This sequence joins TRBV3-1 (or the pseudogene TRBV3-2) and TRBJ1-2, with 8 bases matching TRBD1. Germline V gene lookup returns CDR1 LGHDT and CDR2 YNNKEL (reference sequence). This CDR3 has 11 residues. V was pared by 8 bases and J by 7 bases, with 3 bases of the junction left unmatched. The CDR3 DNA is TGTGCCAGCGGACAGGGAAGTGGCTACACCTTC. This encodes CASGQGSGYTF.

The gene calls are TRBV25-1 and TRBJ2-2; 10 bases fit TRBD1. Germline V gene lookup returns CDR1 MGHDK and CDR2 SYGVNS. With V trimmed by 4 bases and J by 6 bases, 5 bases remained unmatched. CDR3 size: 15 residues. CDR3 amino acids: CASSGRDRGSGELFF. The CDR3 nucleotides are TGTGCCAGCAGTGGGCGGGACAGGGGTTCCGGGGAGCTGTTTTTT.

V usage is TRBV24-1 and J usage is TRBJ1-4; TRBD1 agrees at 8 bases. The CDR3 is 17 residues long. The V gene's germline CDR1 is KGHDR and CDR2 SFDVKD. V lost 2 bases, J lost 7 bases, and 11 bases stayed unmatched. CDR3: CATSDSDRVLWGEKLFF. The CDR3, as DNA: TGTGCCACCAGTGATTCGGACAGGGTTCTTTGGGGTGAAAAACTGTTTTTT.

V gene TRBV6-5 combines with J gene TRBJ1-1, with D possibly TRBD1 on 5 matching bases. Trimming stripped 1 base from V and 3 bases from J, with 12 bases between. The CDR3 is made up of 15 amino acids. The germline CDR1 and CDR2 sequences are MNHEY and SVGAGI. CDR3 region: CASSYWGPGDTEAFF. The DNA of the CDR3 is TGTGCCAGCAGTTACTGGGGCCCTGGGGACACTGAAGCTTTCTTT.

V is TRBV6-5 and J is TRBJ2-3; 12 bases are shared with TRBD2. The germline CDR1 and CDR2 sequences are MNHEY and SVGAGI. The CDR3 extends over 16 amino acids. With V trimmed by 0 bases and J by 4 bases, 2 bases remained unmatched. CDR3 in DNA: TGTGCCAGCAGTTACTCTGGGACTAGCGGGCCAGATACGCAGTATTTT. It codes for CASSYSGTSGPDTQYF.

The V and J genes are TRBV5-1 and TRBJ2-7, with D uncertain. This CDR3 is 16 amino acids long. The ends were cut back, 1 base at V and 7 bases at J, with 21 bases in the middle. Germline V lookup: CDR1 SGHRS, CDR2 YFSETQ. This chain's CDR3 is CASSLSTPNNLREQYF. For the CDR3, the DNA is TGCGCCAGCAGCTTGTCAACGCCGAATAACCTACGAGAGCAGTACTTC.

Of note for this clone: No DNA is shown, since the ends of the CDR3 on it are uncertain; the CDR3 is the one TCRdb lists. This chain connects TRBV28 to TRBJ1-5; TRBD1 is the table's D call, not checked against the DNA. The CDR3 has 15 amino acids, counting both end residues. Germline loops: CDR1 MDHEN, CDR2 SYDVKM. The CDR3 reads CASSSSTGSNQPQHF.

The chain links TRBV7-9 to TRBJ2-3; D ambiguous. The CDR3 runs to 12 residues. CDR1 and CDR2 from the germline V gene are SEHNR and FQNEAQ (reference sequence). Trimming cost V 5 bases and J 0 bases, with 3 bases left between them. The CDR3 loop is CASSQSTDTQYF. The CDR3 nucleotides are TGTGCCAGCAGCCAAAGCACAGATACGCAGTATTTT.

The chain employs TRBV18 and TRBJ1-5; possibly TRBD1 for D (6 bases). CDR1 is KGHSH, CDR2 LQKENI, per germline. This CDR3 contains 17 residues. The germline V and J ends were trimmed by 0 bases and 0 bases, with 12 bases remaining between them. Here the CDR3 reads CASSPPAHRASNQPQHF. CDR3 coding DNA: TGTGCCAGCTCACCACCGGCCCACAGGGCTAGCAATCAGCCCCAGCATTTT.

The chain uses TRBV30 and TRBJ2-1; D is perhaps TRBD2 (5 bases). Germline V gene lookup returns CDR1 GTSNPN and CDR2 SVGIG (reference sequence). This CDR3 is 13 amino acids long. V dropped 2 bases and J dropped 9 bases, with 14 bases sitting between them. The CDR3 sequence is CAWSLSGVSEQFF. CDR3 bases: TGTGCCTGGAGTCTAAGCGGCGTTAGTGAGCAGTTCTTC.

The rearrangement links TRBV19 to TRBJ2-2; 10 bases are a match to TRBD2. The CDR3 runs to 16 residues. Germline CDR1 LNHDA, CDR2 SQIVND (reference sequence). Unmatched junction bases numbered 7, after V lost 5 bases and J lost 4 bases. CDR3 nucleotide sequence: TGTGCCAGTAGTGGGGTAGCGGGAGGAGGCACCGGGGAGCTGTTTTTT. Translated: CASSGVAGGGTGELFF.

With respect to this clone: Within the sample, other DNA sequences also encode this same CDR3. This chain connects TRBV9 to TRBJ2-3; 10 nucleotides agree with TRBD2. Germline loops: CDR1 SGDLS, CDR2 YYNGEE. V trimming: 0 bases; J trimming: 1 base; junction bases outside the gene matches: 2. This CDR3 region has 16 residues. CDR3 region: CASSVGLAGGTDTQYF. The CDR3 DNA follows: TGTGCCAGCAGCGTAGGACTAGCGGGCGGCACAGATACGCAGTATTTT.

V gene TRBV2 combines with J gene TRBJ1-2; D perhaps matches TRBD1 (6 bases). Germline loops: CDR1 SNHLY, CDR2 FYNNEI. The CDR3 sequence is 14 residues long. V was clipped by 4 bases and J by 2 bases, with 11 bases between them. CDR3 protein: CASSGRTGNYGYTF. CDR3 in DNA: TGTGCCAGCAGTGGGAGAACAGGGAACTATGGCTACACCTTC. Filled out from reference TRBV2 and TRBJ1-2, the complete variable domain reads EPEVTQTPSHQVTQMGQEVILRCVPISNHLYFYWYRQILGQKVEFLVSFYNNEISEKSEIFDDQFSVERPDGSNFTLKIRSTKLEDSAMYFCASSGRTGNYGYTFGSGTRLTVV.

The chain recombines TRBV6-5 with TRBJ2-7; D ambiguous. From germline, CDR1 is MNHEY and CDR2 SVGAGI. The V gene lost 7 bases and the J gene lost 3 bases, with 16 bases spanning the gap. The CDR3 has 14 residues. DNA of the CDR3: TGTGCCAGCACGGGTCGAGCTACTGTCTACGAGCAGTACTTC. Amino acids: CASTGRATVYEQYF.

V and J are TRBV29-1 and TRBJ2-2; the D gene is possibly TRBD1 (6 bases). The CDR3 is 12 amino acids. With 5 bases removed from V and 3 bases from J, the gap between germline ends came to 7 bases. Per the germline V gene, CDR1 is SQVTM and CDR2 is ANQGSEA. The CDR3 sequence is CSVKGDTGELFF. Written as DNA, the CDR3 is TGCAGCGTTAAGGGGGACACCGGGGAGCTGTTTTTT.

With regard to this clone: Additional DNA sequences in this sample encode the identical CDR3. The chain is built from TRBV12-3 or TRBV12-4 and TRBJ2-7, with D maybe TRBD1 (5 bases). There are 13 residues in the CDR3. The V gene lost 6 bases and the J gene lost 1 base, with 10 bases spanning the gap. CDR3 loop: CASSPDSSYEQYF. The CDR3 bases are TGTGCCAGCAGCCCTGACAGTTCCTACGAGCAGTACTTC.

V gene TRBV10-3 combines with J gene TRBJ1-2; 7 bases line up with TRBD1. There are 13 residues in the CDR3. Germline V CDR1 and CDR2: ENHRY, SYGVKD. V lost 5 bases and J lost 8; bases outside the gene matches: 8. The CDR3 nucleotides are TGTGCCATCAGTTTCGGACAGGCCACAGGCTACACCTTC. It encodes CAISFGQATGYTF.

The genes are TRBV2 and TRBJ1-1; a weak D match, TRBD1 (5 bases). V dropped 2 bases and J dropped 5 bases, with 18 bases sitting between them. The germline gives CDR1 SNHLY, CDR2 FYNNEI. The CDR3 contains 16 residues. This CDR3 is CASSELGPQDITEAFF. The DNA of the CDR3 is TGTGCCAGCAGTGAATTAGGGCCCCAGGACATTACTGAAGCTTTCTTT.

The CDR3 coding sequence is TGTGCCAGCAGTTCCCGACTAGCGGGAGGGATTCAGTACTTC. Protein sequence: CASSSRLAGGIQYF. The chain has TRBV6-2 or TRBV6-3 and TRBJ2-4; 14 bases fit TRBD2. Losses at the gene ends were 4 bases for V and 10 bases for J; bases not matched to a gene: 3. Germline V gene sequence: CDR1 MNHEY, CDR2 SVGEGT. The CDR3 is 14 residues long.

This chain joins TRBV7-9 and TRBJ1-6, with TRBD1 identical over 7 bases. The CDR3 covers 14 residues. Losses at the gene ends were 4 bases for V and 9 bases for J; bases not matched to a gene: 6. Germline loops: CDR1 SEHNR, CDR2 FQNEAQ (reference sequence). As DNA, the CDR3 is TGTGCCAGCAGCTCCGGGACAGCCGCTTCACCCCTCCACTTT. Translating gives CASSSGTAASPLHF.

The chain combines TRBV11-3 with TRBJ2-2; 7 nucleotides line up with TRBD1. The CDR3 extends over 14 amino acids. Germline trimming cut 4 bases from V and 7 bases from J; bases unmatched to any gene: 6. Germline CDR1 and CDR2: SGHNT and YENEEA. In DNA, the CDR3 is TGTGCCAGCAGCTCCCCACAGGGGTTCGGGGAGCTGTTTTTT. Its translation is CASSSPQGFGELFF. Variable domain in full (rest from reference TRBV11-3 and TRBJ2-2): EAGVVQSPRYKIIEKKQPVAFWCNPISGHNTLYWYLQNLGQGPELLIRYENEEAVDDSQLPKDRFSAERLKGVDSTLKIQPAELGDSAVYLCASSSPQGFGELFFGEGSRLTVL.

The CDR3 nucleotides read TGCAGCCTCTCGATGGGCGCAGATACGCAGTATTTT. Its translation is CSLSMGADTQYF. The chain employs TRBV29-1 and TRBJ2-3, with unresolved D. The CDR3 covers 12 residues. V lost 8 bases, J lost 4 bases, and 13 bases lay in between. The germline V gene encodes CDR1 SQVTM and CDR2 ANQGSEA.

This clone was detected a few times. This specimen includes other DNA sequences encoding the same CDR3. The chain links TRBV27 to TRBJ1-1; a weak D match, TRBD1 (6 bases). With 0 bases removed from V and 4 bases from J, the gap between germline ends came to 9 bases. CDR1 MNHEY and CDR2 SMNVEV come from the germline V gene (reference sequence). The CDR3 is 14 amino acids. This CDR3 is CASSLSGGGTEAFF. CDR3 nucleotides: TGTGCCAGCAGTTTATCGGGAGGGGGCACTGAAGCTTTCTTT.

CDR3 DNA: TGTGCCTGGGCCGAGAATACAGGGTCTTACGAGCAGTACTTC. Translation: CAWAENTGSYEQYF. This chain joins TRBV30 and TRBJ2-7; a weak D match, TRBD1 (6 bases). The CDR3 length is 14 residues. The germline gives CDR1 GTSNPN, CDR2 SVGIG (reference sequence). The V and J ends lost 5 bases and 4 bases respectively, with 18 bases between them.

The rearrangement links TRBV4-1 to TRBJ2-5; D unclear. Between the trimmed V and J ends, which lost 3 bases and 5 bases, there was a span of 16 bases. Germline V gene data show CDR1 as MGHRA and CDR2 as YSYEKL. The CDR3 spans 15 residues. CDR3: CASSHQTTPTETQYF. The CDR3 nucleotides are TGCGCCAGCAGCCACCAAACTACCCCGACGGAGACCCAGTACTTC.